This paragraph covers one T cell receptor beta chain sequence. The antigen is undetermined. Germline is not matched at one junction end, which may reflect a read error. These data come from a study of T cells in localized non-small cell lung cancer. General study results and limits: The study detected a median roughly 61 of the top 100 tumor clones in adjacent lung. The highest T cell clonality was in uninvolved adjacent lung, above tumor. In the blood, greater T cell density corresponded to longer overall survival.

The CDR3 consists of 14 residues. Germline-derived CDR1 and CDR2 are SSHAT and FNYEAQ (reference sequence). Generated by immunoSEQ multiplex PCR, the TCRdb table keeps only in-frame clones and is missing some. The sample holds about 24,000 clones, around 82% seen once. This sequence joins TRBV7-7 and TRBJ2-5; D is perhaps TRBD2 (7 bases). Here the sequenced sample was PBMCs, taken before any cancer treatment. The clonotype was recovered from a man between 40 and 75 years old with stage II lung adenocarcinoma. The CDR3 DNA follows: TGTGCTAGCAGCGTAAGCGGGACATTAGAGACCCAGTACTTC. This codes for CASSVSGTLETQYF.